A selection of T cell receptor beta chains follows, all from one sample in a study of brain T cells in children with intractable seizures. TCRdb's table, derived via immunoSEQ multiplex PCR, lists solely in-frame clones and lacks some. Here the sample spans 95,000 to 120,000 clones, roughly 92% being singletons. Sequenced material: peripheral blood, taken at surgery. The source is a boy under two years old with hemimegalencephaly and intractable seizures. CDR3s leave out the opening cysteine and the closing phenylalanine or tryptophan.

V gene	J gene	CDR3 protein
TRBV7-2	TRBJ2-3	ASSHRAGDTQY
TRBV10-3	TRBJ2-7	AISESTELKDSYEQY
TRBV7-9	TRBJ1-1	ASQTWDTEAF
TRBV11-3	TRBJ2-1	ASRRRDNSYNEQF
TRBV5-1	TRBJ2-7	ASSLTGTLYEQY
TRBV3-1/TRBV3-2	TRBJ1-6	ASSQVVLNSPLH
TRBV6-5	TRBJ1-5	ASSMDSFNQPQH
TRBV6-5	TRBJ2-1	ASTGLAGSGEQF
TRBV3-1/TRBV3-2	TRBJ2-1	ASSELGLAGNEQF
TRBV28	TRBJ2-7	ASSLLGAVEQY
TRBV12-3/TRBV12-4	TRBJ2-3	ASSYTDTQY
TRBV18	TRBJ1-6	ASSPRDRVMDSPLH
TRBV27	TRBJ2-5	ASSLSRFAADLKETQY
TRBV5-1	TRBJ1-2	ASSLRSEGYGYT
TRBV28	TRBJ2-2	ASSKGGTGELF
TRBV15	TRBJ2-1	ATSRDRASGFYNEQF
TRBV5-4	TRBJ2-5	ASSLPGDGRGTQY
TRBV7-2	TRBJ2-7	ASSLAVGPYEQY
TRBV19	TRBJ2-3	ASSIVSSGGTDTQY
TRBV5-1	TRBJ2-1	ASSLGQTSARARNEQF
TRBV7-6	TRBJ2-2	ASSLASFASGTLNTGELF
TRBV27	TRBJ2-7	ASSRGGSLNEQY
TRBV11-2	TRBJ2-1	ASSLDQAIFHGQF